This paragraph covers one TCR beta chain sequence. The antigen it recognizes is unknown. No quality values exist for individual bases; no much larger clone is one base distant. The entry originates in a study of long-term antiretroviral therapy in people with HIV (dated by TCRdb to about 2022). With regard to the full study: The earliest samples were collected roughly a decade before the 2015 WHO recommendation for immediate ART, at a time when ART was usually postponed until CD4 counts fell. A retrospective serial study tested whether changes in peripheral blood TRB repertoire composition and diversity were associated with ART initiation and durable HIV suppression. From fewer than 35 adults with confirmed HIV infection, the cohort provided under 200 cryopreserved PBMC samples, gathered serially across a mean of around 6 years (range 1-12). Of the roughly 27 participants with HIV, ten to eleven were female. No cross-contamination during QIAcube processing was shown when test extractions of a monoclonal T-cell line were performed alongside approximately 32 polyclonal samples. Results the study describes overall, beyond this receptor: Inferences about post-ART repertoire changes were limited because no data were available on ART adherence, viral resistance or therapy changes. Expanded TRB clones identified before ART initiation dominated the repertoire across all time points, though the dominance fluctuated and decreased in many PLHIV after ART. The samples were dated from about 2004 to 2018, and the ART regimens that were used may be less effective than current ART regimens. Since PBMC availability was limited, sequencing covered only the TCR beta chain, with no alpha chain pairing. Because pre-ART samples had limited cell numbers, profiling was done on unsorted PBMC rather than on sorted CD4+ and CD8+ T cells. CDR3 length ranges in HIV repertoires were narrower than in controls, and network structure suggested an antigen-experienced repertoire with only a slight naive shift after ART. A significant increase in TRB diversity was found to be associated with ART initiation, although TRB diversity was observed to remain significantly below that of transplant donor controls even after long-term ART.

The immunoSEQ hsTCRB v3.0 assay was used at survey level resolution to sequence the TRB variable region. TRB sequencing targeted a depth of roughly 35,000-55,000 T-cell genomes per sample. Pooled TRB libraries were sequenced on an Illumina MiSeq with a v3 150-cycle kit. The study's processing was this. Repertoire analysis was run in R within a reproducible Nextflow workflow that covered QC, data transformation and analysis. Custom analyses were implemented in LymphoSeq2, an R package for AIRR-Seq data exploration. A handful of samples yielding fewer than 5000 total TRB sequences were excluded, leaving about 190 analyzed HIV repertoires. Among the approximately 180 retained HIV repertoires, some 60 were collected before ART initiation and about 130 were collected after ART initiation. Repertoires were downsampled to 5000 TRB nucleotide sequences, with summary statistics averaged over 100 downsampling iterations. Only TRB sequences with CDR3 regions of at least seven amino acids were retained for analysis. Diversity was assessed using a clonality score derived from Shannon entropy and using the Gini coefficient. In the repertoire networks, any two of the top 5000 CDR3 amino acid sequences were connected whenever the two sequences differed by an edit distance of one. Antigen specificity groups and MHC restriction were predicted for TRB CDR3 amino acid sequences with GLIPH2. CDR3 amino acid sequences were matched against VDJdb and McPAS-TCR to flag known CMV, EBV, HIV or tissue antigen associations. Pre-ART, post-ART and control groups were compared with Wilcoxon signed-rank tests and Holm-Bonferroni correction. TCRdb mirrors the immuneACCESS table, restricted to in-frame sequences. Some clones are absent from its copies; in checked studies, under half trace to an unresolved V gene, and the reason for the others is unknown. V, J and clone size reflect that table, while D and trimming were determined from the DNA. For this sample there are tens of thousands of clones; about 86% appear just once. The leading ten clones occupy around 3.9% of the sample.

Inclusion was restricted to participants for whom at least one PBMC sample before ART initiation and at least two post-ART samples were available. Treatment was received in the United States of America by all participants with HIV. Cryopreserved samples of about 0.95-11 million PBMC were thawed and washed before DNA extraction. At the time of the earliest PBMC sample for each participant with HIV, ages ranged from about 20 to 54 years. PBMC samples were contributed by each participant from 1-4 timepoints before ART initiation and 2-8 timepoints after ART initiation, with a median of 7 samples. Serial HIV viral load, CD4+ T-cell count, ART history and demographic data were obtained for every participant. Using a Qiagen kit on a QIAcube, genomic DNA was extracted from unsorted PBMC, with samples processed in batches of 12. The sequence derives from a woman under 30 with HIV. Material: unsorted PBMCs, obtained just before starting antiretroviral therapy.

The CDR3 here reads CASMGGILRPYEQYF. The base sequence is TGTGCCAGCATGGGCGGCATCTTACGACCCTACGAGCAGTACTTC. The chain couples TRBV28 to TRBJ2-7, with the D gene too uncertain to name. Including cysteine and phenylalanine, the CDR3 has 15 amino acids. Only the CDR3 part of the read is kept: 45 bases, read in frame from the first base. CDR1 and CDR2 (MDHEN, SYDVKM) derive from the germline V gene. The junction carries 18 bases between V and J, which are trimmed by 7 bases and 2 bases respectively. With the portions outside the CDR3 filled from the reference TRBV28 and TRBJ2-7 genes, the complete variable region becomes DVKVTQSSRYLVKRTGEKVFLECVQDMDHENMFWYRQDPGLGLRLIYFSYDVKMKEKGDIPEGYSVSREKKERFSLILESASTNQTSMYLCASMGGILRPYEQYFGPGTRLTVT.